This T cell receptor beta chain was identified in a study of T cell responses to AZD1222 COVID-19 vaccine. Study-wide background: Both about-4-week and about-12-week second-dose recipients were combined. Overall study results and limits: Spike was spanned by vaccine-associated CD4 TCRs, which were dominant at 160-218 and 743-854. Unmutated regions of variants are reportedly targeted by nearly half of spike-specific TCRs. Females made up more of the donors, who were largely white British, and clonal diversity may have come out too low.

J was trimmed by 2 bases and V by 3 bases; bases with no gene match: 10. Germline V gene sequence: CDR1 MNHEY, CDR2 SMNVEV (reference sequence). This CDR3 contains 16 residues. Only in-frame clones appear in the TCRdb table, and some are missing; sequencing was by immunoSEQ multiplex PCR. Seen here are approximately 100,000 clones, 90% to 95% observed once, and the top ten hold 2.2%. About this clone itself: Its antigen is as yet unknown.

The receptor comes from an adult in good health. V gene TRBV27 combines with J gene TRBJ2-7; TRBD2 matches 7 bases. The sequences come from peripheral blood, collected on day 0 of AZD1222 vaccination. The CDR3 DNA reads TGTGCCAGCAGTTTCCATCCCGGACTAGGCACCTACGAGCAGTACTTC. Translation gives CASSFHPGLGTYEQYF.